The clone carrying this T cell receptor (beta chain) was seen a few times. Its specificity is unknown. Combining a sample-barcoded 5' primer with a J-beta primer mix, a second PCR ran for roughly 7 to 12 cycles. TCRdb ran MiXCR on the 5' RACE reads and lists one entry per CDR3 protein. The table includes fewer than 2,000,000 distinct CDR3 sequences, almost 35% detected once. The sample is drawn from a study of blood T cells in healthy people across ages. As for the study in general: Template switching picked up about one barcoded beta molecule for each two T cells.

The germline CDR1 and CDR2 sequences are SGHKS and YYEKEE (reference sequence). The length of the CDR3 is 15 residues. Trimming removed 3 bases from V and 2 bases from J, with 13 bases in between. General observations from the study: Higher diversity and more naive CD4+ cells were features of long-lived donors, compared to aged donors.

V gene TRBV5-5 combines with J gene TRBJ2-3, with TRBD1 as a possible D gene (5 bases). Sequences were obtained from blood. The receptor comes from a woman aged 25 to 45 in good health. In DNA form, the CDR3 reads TGTGCCAGCAGCTCGTTCCAGGGCACCACAGATACGCAGTATTTT. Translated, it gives CASSSFQGTTDTQYF.